One sample yielded the 25 T cell receptor beta chains listed below, sequenced in a study of T cell responses to AZD1222 COVID-19 vaccine (dated by TCRdb to 2020 to 2023). Per the publication, the time point label means: baseline before first vaccination. Libraries were prepared through the immunoSEQ multiplex PCR assay. As stored in TCRdb, this immuneACCESS dataset retains in-frame rearrangements with V and J assigned. A fraction of the clones does not appear; measured against another copy, unresolved V genes explain less than half of the discrepancy, and the remainder lacks a known reason. The sample profile shows under 200,000 clones; roughly 92% of them were found once. The ten largest clones capture more than 1.5% of the sample. This material consisted of peripheral blood, taken on day 0 of AZD1222 vaccination. The source of these receptors is an adult in good health.

This rearrangement joins TRBV5-5 to TRBJ2-2, with a tentative D call TRBD1 (6 bases). The germline V gene has CDR1 SGHKS and CDR2 YYEKEE (reference sequence). The CDR3 covers 15 residues. V was pared by 2 bases and J by 4 bases, with 12 bases between. The CDR3 sequence is CASSFNRESTGELFF. CDR3 nucleotides: TGTGCCAGCAGCTTTAACAGGGAGTCCACCGGGGAGCTGTTTTTT.

There are a few counts of this clone. This sequence joins TRBV30 and TRBJ1-1; D is unclear. The CDR3 is 13 residues long. Trimming removed 0 bases at V and 5 bases at J, with 10 bases between. The germline V gene encodes CDR1 GTSNPN and CDR2 SVGIG (reference sequence). The CDR3 loop reads CAWSVMGGTEAFF. The CDR3 region has the DNA TGTGCCTGGAGTGTAATGGGAGGGACTGAAGCTTTCTTT.

The chain combines TRBV7-9 with TRBJ1-5; D ambiguous. The germline V gene encodes CDR1 SEHNR and CDR2 FQNEAQ (reference sequence). The CDR3 runs 14 residues. With 3 bases removed from V and 1 base from J, the gap between germline ends came to 7 bases. The CDR3 protein is CASSLKGSNQPQHF. As DNA, the CDR3 is TGTGCCAGCAGCTTGAAAGGGAGCAATCAGCCCCAGCATTTT.

V is TRBV6-5 and J is TRBJ2-1; TRBD2 is a possible D gene (6 bases). The germline V and J ends were trimmed by 2 bases and 0 bases, with 8 bases remaining between them. This CDR3 spans 15 amino acids. Germline values: CDR1 MNHEY, CDR2 SVGAGI. CDR3 residues: CASSYVGLSYNEQFF. In DNA, the CDR3 is TGTGCCAGCAGTTACGTGGGACTCTCCTACAATGAGCAGTTCTTC.

This rearrangement joins TRBV11-2 to TRBJ2-1; a possible D gene is TRBD1 (5 bases). The CDR3 is 16 residues long. Germline V gene data show CDR1 as SGHAT and CDR2 as FQNNGV. Trimming stripped 1 base from V and 2 bases from J, with 12 bases between. DNA of the CDR3: TGTGCCAGCAGCTTAGGGCCAGGGTTCCCCTACAATGAGCAGTTCTTC. Amino acid sequence: CASSLGPGFPYNEQFF.

The chain links TRBV6-1 to TRBJ1-5; D remains ambiguous. The CDR3 extends over 15 amino acids. Germline CDR1 is MNHNS and CDR2 is SASEGT. Trimming stripped 2 bases from V and 0 bases from J, with 8 bases between. This CDR3 is CASSEMWGSNQPQHF. Written as DNA, the CDR3 is TGTGCCAGCAGTGAAATGTGGGGTAGCAATCAGCCCCAGCATTTT.

V is TRBV30 and J is TRBJ1-4, with D possibly TRBD1 on 6 matching bases. V was shortened by 1 base and J by 4 bases, with 19 bases between the two germline ends. CDR1 and CDR2 (germline): GTSNPN, SVGIG (reference sequence). This CDR3 spans 17 amino acids. The CDR3 nucleotides are TGTGCCTGGAGTGCCATTAGCAGGGGCTCGAGTAATGAAAAACTGTTTTTT. Encoded protein: CAWSAISRGSSNEKLFF.

The chain carries TRBV5-8 and TRBJ2-7; D gene uncertain. Between the trimmed V and J ends, which lost 4 bases and 2 bases, there was a span of 19 bases. The CDR3 runs to 16 residues. CDR1 is SGHTS, CDR2 YDEGEE, per germline. CDR3 in amino acids: CASSLIRDTITYEQYF. CDR3 bases: TGTGCCAGCAGCCTAATCCGCGACACCATAACCTACGAGCAGTACTTC.

The gene calls are TRBV7-9 and TRBJ2-1, with 8 nucleotides matching TRBD2. Per germline, CDR1 SEHNR and CDR2 FQNEAQ (reference sequence). The CDR3 totals 15 residues. V lost 5 bases and J lost 5; bases outside the gene matches: 8. Here the CDR3 reads CASSKAAGANNEQFF. In DNA form, the CDR3 reads TGTGCCAGCAGCAAAGCAGCGGGAGCCAACAATGAGCAGTTCTTC.

V usage is TRBV18 and J usage is TRBJ1-2, with a weak D call TRBD1 (5 bases). Germline loops: CDR1 KGHSH, CDR2 LQKENI. This CDR3 region has 17 residues. V was pared by 4 bases and J by 5 bases, with 23 bases between. CDR3 nucleotides: TGTGCCAGCTCACTGGAGACGCCGGGGCCGGGGGAATATGGCTACACCTTC. Protein sequence: CASSLETPGPGEYGYTF.

This rearrangement joins TRBV19 to TRBJ2-2; 10 positions agree with TRBD1. CDR1 and CDR2 from the germline V gene are LNHDA and SQIVND (reference sequence). The CDR3 has 16 amino acids. The V and J ends lost 2 bases and 3 bases, in that order; junction bases with no gene match: 3. CDR3 sequence: CASSIRGTGDTGELFF. The CDR3 DNA follows: TGTGCCAGTAGTATACGCGGGACAGGGGACACCGGGGAGCTGTTTTTT.

The genes are TRBV18 and TRBJ1-2; 8 bases map to TRBD1. CDR1 and CDR2 (germline): KGHSH, LQKENI. This CDR3 comprises 16 residues. V gave up 5 bases and J gave up 4 bases; unmatched junction bases: 12. The CDR3 is CASSMTGAQVAYGYTF. The DNA of the CDR3 is TGTGCCAGCTCAATGACAGGGGCGCAGGTTGCCTATGGCTACACCTTC.

The V call is TRBV19, the J call TRBJ2-3, with 8 nucleotides matching TRBD2. The germline CDR1 and CDR2 sequences are LNHDA and SQIVND (reference sequence). This CDR3 has 14 amino acids. J lost 3 bases, V lost 3 bases, and 2 bases had no gene match. The CDR3, as DNA: TGTGCCAGTAGTATCCAGCGGGAGACAGATACGCAGTATTTT. The encoded protein is CASSIQRETDTQYF.

V is TRBV5-4 and J is TRBJ2-2, with 9 nucleotides matching TRBD1. V lost 4 bases and J lost 1; bases outside the gene matches: 5. This CDR3 has 16 residues. In germline, CDR1 is SGHNT, CDR2 YYREEE (reference sequence). CDR3 DNA: TGTGCCAGCAGCGCGGGACAGGGTTTGAACACCGGGGAGCTGTTTTTT. Translation gives CASSAGQGLNTGELFF.

This sequence joins TRBV11-2 and TRBJ2-2; TRBD1 matches 7 bases. Germline-derived CDR1 and CDR2 are SGHAT and FQNNGV. With V trimmed by 5 bases and J by 5 bases, 5 bases remained unmatched. The CDR3 contains 14 residues. As DNA, the CDR3 is TGTGCCAGCAGCAAGGGGGCAGATACCGGGGAGCTGTTTTTT. Its translation: CASSKGADTGELFF.

This chain links TRBV7-8 with TRBJ1-3, with D maybe TRBD1 (5 bases). This CDR3 region has 14 residues. V shed 4 bases and J shed 0 bases, with 7 bases lying between them. The germline V gene encodes CDR1 SGHVS and CDR2 FQNEAQ. DNA of the CDR3: TGTGCCAGCAGCTGGGGGGGCTCTGGAAACACCATATATTTT. Its protein product is CASSWGGSGNTIYF.

This chain connects TRBV30 to TRBJ2-3; D is unresolved. Trimming stripped 1 base from V and 2 bases from J, with 22 bases between. The V gene's germline CDR1 is GTSNPN and CDR2 SVGIG (reference sequence). This CDR3 has 18 residues. CDR3 DNA sequence: TGTGCCTGGAGTGAGACCCTTTTTGGAGTGTGGGACACAGATACGCAGTATTTT. Translating it yields CAWSETLFGVWDTDTQYF.

This chain uses TRBV7-3 with TRBJ2-2; 8 positions agree with TRBD2. Unmatched junction bases numbered 11, after V lost 5 bases and J lost 6 bases. Germline lookup yields CDR1 SGHTA and CDR2 FQGTGA. This CDR3 has 16 residues. The CDR3 nucleotides read TGTGCCAGCAGCACACCGGGACTAGGAGGGGCCGGGGAGCTGTTTTTT. Amino acid sequence: CASSTPGLGGAGELFF.

The chain combines TRBV19 with TRBJ2-3, with TRBD2 matching over 7 bases. The germline V gene encodes CDR1 LNHDA and CDR2 SQIVND (reference sequence). V gave up 4 bases and J gave up 8 bases; unmatched junction bases: 15. The CDR3 is 16 amino acids. The CDR3 loop reads CASSTTSARRKFTQYF. CDR3 nucleotide sequence: TGTGCCAGTAGTACCACTAGCGCCCGCCGAAAGTTTACGCAGTATTTT.

The chain employs TRBV20-1 and TRBJ2-7; the D is unclear. V gave up 5 bases and J gave up 7 bases, with 12 bases separating them. This CDR3 region has 11 residues. Germline V gene lookup returns CDR1 DFQATT and CDR2 SNEGSKA (reference sequence). The CDR3 DNA reads TGCAGTGCTTCGATCAGGTGGGAGCAGTACTTC. Translating it yields CSASIRWEQYF.

This clone came up once. The chain carries TRBV6-5 and TRBJ1-5; possible D gene TRBD1, 5 bases. From germline, CDR1 is MNHEY and CDR2 SVGAGI. The CDR3 loop spans 14 amino acids. V shed 8 bases and J shed 2 bases, with 13 bases lying between them. Here the CDR3 DNA reads TGTGCCAGCTCGGGGCGGCCAGGCAATCAGCCCCAGCATTTT. This codes for CASSGRPGNQPQHF.

The CDR3 region is CASSPRTSGSREQFF. As DNA, the CDR3 is TGTGCCAGCAGCCCACGGACTAGCGGGAGCCGAGAGCAGTTCTTC. The chain joins TRBV11-2 to TRBJ2-1, with TRBD2 matching over 13 bases. V was clipped by 5 bases and J by 10 bases; unmatched bases: 8. CDR3 length: 15 amino acids. Germline V CDR1 and CDR2: SGHAT, FQNNGV.

The chain links TRBV27 to TRBJ1-1; 7 nucleotides line up with TRBD1. With 3 bases clipped from V and 3 bases from J, the junction kept 7 bases outside the gene matches. Germline V lookup: CDR1 MNHEY, CDR2 SMNVEV (reference sequence). The CDR3 is made up of 15 amino acids. CDR3: CASSFRGGGYTEAFF. The CDR3 DNA follows: TGTGCCAGCAGTTTCAGGGGGGGCGGGTACACTGAAGCTTTCTTT.

This clone was detected a few times. V usage is TRBV9 and J usage is TRBJ1-4, with TRBD1 identical over 7 bases. Germline V lookup: CDR1 SGDLS, CDR2 YYNGEE. This CDR3 has 14 residues. V shed 4 bases, J shed 7 bases, and the junction held 7 bases outside the gene matches. The CDR3 coding sequence is TGTGCCAGCAGCCCCCGACAGGGTCCTGAAAAACTGTTTTTT. It encodes CASSPRQGPEKLFF.

The chain joins TRBV12-3 or TRBV12-4 to TRBJ2-5; no reliable D call. CDR3 size: 13 residues. Trimming shortened V by 5 bases and J by 5 bases, and 12 bases separated the two germline ends. CDR3 protein: CASSPPPWETQYF. The CDR3 region has the DNA TGTGCCAGCAGTCCCCCCCCCTGGGAGACCCAGTACTTC.